These 14 T cell receptor beta chains were sequenced from one sample in a study of shared clonotypes between healthy human individuals. Sequencing used immunoSEQ multiplex PCR; TCRdb keeps in-frame clones, though not all of them. The data contain 330,000 or so clones, 70% to 75% of them singletons. The sequenced sample was memory CD4+ T cells sorted from blood. The sample's subset: CD45RA-negative fraction. The receptors here all came from a man aged 25-40 years in good health.

The V call is TRBV10-1, the J call TRBJ1-2; D not certain. The germline V gene has CDR1 WNHNN and CDR2 SYGVQD (reference sequence). V gave up 3 bases and J gave up 7 bases, with 6 bases separating them. This CDR3 contains 11 residues. CDR3 coding DNA: TGCGCCAGCAGTGATGGGTTTGGCTACACCTTC. This translates into CASSDGFGYTF.

This sequence joins TRBV28 and TRBJ1-4, with a weak D call TRBD1 (6 bases). This CDR3 contains 17 residues. Germline assignment: CDR1 MDHEN and CDR2 SYDVKM. V lost 4 bases to trimming and J lost 0 bases, with 15 bases between them. In DNA, the CDR3 is TGTGCCAGCAGTTGGTCCAGGGGATTTGCAACTAATGAAAAACTGTTTTTT. Translation: CASSWSRGFATNEKLFF. The full variable domain, rest sourced from reference TRBV28 and TRBJ1-4, is DVKVTQSSRYLVKRTGEKVFLECVQDMDHENMFWYRQDPGLGLRLIYFSYDVKMKEKGDIPEGYSVSREKKERFSLILESASTNQTSMYLCASSWSRGFATNEKLFFGSGTQLSVL.

This rearrangement joins TRBV6-1 to TRBJ2-7, with 7 bases aligning to TRBD1. The CDR3 has 13 residues. The trim removed 8 bases at V and 3 bases at J, leaving 7 bases unmatched. Germline CDR1 is MNHNS and CDR2 is SASEGT. The CDR3, as DNA: TGTGCCAGCCGGGACAGCCTCAACTACGAGCAGTACTTC. Its translation is CASRDSLNYEQYF.

This rearrangement joins TRBV28 to TRBJ2-7; D may be TRBD1 (5 bases). Germline V gives CDR1 MDHEN, CDR2 SYDVKM. With 6 bases removed from V and 2 bases from J, the gap between germline ends came to 17 bases. This CDR3 is 15 amino acids long. The CDR3 loop is CASSHNIGHTYEQYF. In nucleotides, the CDR3 is TGTGCCAGCAGCCACAATATCGGACATACCTACGAGCAGTACTTC.

The chain recombines TRBV9 with TRBJ2-7, with 8 bases aligning to TRBD2. Germline loops: CDR1 SGDLS, CDR2 YYNGEE. The CDR3 is 14 amino acids. V shed 5 bases, J shed 3 bases, and the junction held 7 bases outside the gene matches. The CDR3 here is CASSQGLGNYEQYF. CDR3 nucleotides: TGTGCCAGCAGTCAGGGACTAGGGAACTACGAGCAGTACTTC.

The chain carries TRBV6-5 and TRBJ2-7; maybe TRBD1 (5 bases). CDR1 is MNHEY, CDR2 SVGAGI, per germline. This CDR3 spans 15 amino acids. Trimming removed 0 bases at V and 3 bases at J, with 12 bases between. The CDR3 sequence: CASSYSIQGFYEQYF. The CDR3 nucleotides read TGTGCCAGCAGTTACTCGATCCAGGGATTCTACGAGCAGTACTTC.

V gene TRBV5-5 combines with J gene TRBJ2-7, with 9 bases that match TRBD2. V gave up 2 bases and J gave up 3 bases; unmatched junction bases: 9. The germline V gene encodes CDR1 SGHKS and CDR2 YYEKEE (reference sequence). The CDR3 sequence is 16 residues long. CDR3 residues: CASSLVSGGNVYEQYF. The CDR3 DNA follows: TGTGCCAGCAGCTTAGTAAGCGGGGGGAATGTCTACGAGCAGTACTTC.

This clone showed up just a few times. This chain links TRBV29-1 with TRBJ2-1, with 10 bases matching TRBD2. The trim removed 8 bases at V and 8 bases at J, leaving 15 bases unmatched. CDR1 and CDR2 (germline): SQVTM, ANQGSEA. CDR3 size: 15 residues. CDR3 in amino acids: CSTRGLAEGVDEQFF. The CDR3 DNA follows: TGCAGCACCCGTGGACTAGCGGAGGGGGTGGATGAGCAGTTCTTC.

The rearrangement joins TRBV5-6 to TRBJ1-2, with a possible D match to TRBD1 (6 bases). The CDR3 contains 15 residues. Trimming stripped 0 bases from V and 1 base from J, with 10 bases between. CDR1 is SGHDT and CDR2 is YYEEEE in the germline V gene. CDR3 residues: CASSLGPDSNYGYTF. In DNA form, the CDR3 reads TGTGCCAGCAGCTTGGGGCCGGACAGTAACTATGGCTACACCTTC.

The DNA for the CDR3 is TGTGCCAGCAGCGCCACAGTTCAGAACACTGAAGCTTTCTTT. Translated, it gives CASSATVQNTEAFF. This chain links TRBV6-4 with TRBJ1-1, with unresolved D. V gave up 6 bases and J gave up 1 base, with 12 bases separating them. CDR1 and CDR2 (germline): MRHNA, SNTAGT. The CDR3 contains 14 residues.

The chain is built from TRBV6-6 and TRBJ2-7, with D perhaps TRBD1 (5 bases). The CDR3 runs 13 residues. V was cut by 8 bases and J by 5 bases, with 16 bases left in between. Germline V lookup: CDR1 MNHNY, CDR2 SVGAGI (reference sequence). The CDR3 DNA reads TGTGCCAGCGGTAAAGCAGGGTCCCACGAGCAGTACTTC. Its protein is CASGKAGSHEQYF.

The rearrangement uses TRBV27 and TRBJ2-4, with 14 bases lining up with TRBD2. V lost 5 bases and J lost 9; bases outside the gene matches: 12. The CDR3 has 17 amino acids. CDR1 and CDR2 from the germline V gene are MNHEY and SMNVEV (reference sequence). The CDR3 region has the DNA TGTGCCAGCAGTCCCTCCGGGACTAGCGGGAGAAGGGGCATTCAGTACTTC. The encoded protein is CASSPSGTSGRRGIQYF.

The rearrangement uses TRBV6-5 and TRBJ1-5, with no clear D. The CDR3 length is 14 residues. Germline V lookup: CDR1 MNHEY, CDR2 SVGAGI. Trimming left V 4 bases short and J 4 bases short, with 11 bases between. CDR3 in amino acids: CASSSHSSNQPQHF. In DNA form, the CDR3 reads TGTGCCAGCAGTTCCCACTCCAGTAATCAGCCCCAGCATTTT.

This chain uses TRBV7-9 with TRBJ2-7; TRBD1 aligns across 7 bases. CDR1 is SEHNR, CDR2 FQNEAQ, per germline (reference sequence). V trimming: 5 bases; J trimming: 1 base; junction bases outside the gene matches: 5. The CDR3 contains 14 residues. In DNA, the CDR3 is TGTGCCAGCAGCCCCAGGGGGTTTTCCTACGAGCAGTACTTC. Translation gives CASSPRGFSYEQYF.